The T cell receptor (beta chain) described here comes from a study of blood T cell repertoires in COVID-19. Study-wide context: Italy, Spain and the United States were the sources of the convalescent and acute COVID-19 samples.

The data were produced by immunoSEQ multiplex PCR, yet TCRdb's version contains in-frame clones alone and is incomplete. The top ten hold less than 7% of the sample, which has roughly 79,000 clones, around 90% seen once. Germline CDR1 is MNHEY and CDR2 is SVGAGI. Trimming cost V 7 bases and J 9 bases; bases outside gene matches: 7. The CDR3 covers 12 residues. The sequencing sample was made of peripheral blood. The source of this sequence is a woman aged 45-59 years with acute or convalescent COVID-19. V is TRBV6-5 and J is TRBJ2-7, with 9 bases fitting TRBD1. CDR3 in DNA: TGTGCCAGCAAAGGACAGGGGAAGGTGCAGTACTTC. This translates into CASKGQGKVQYF.